Reported below is one T cell receptor beta chain. These data belong to a study of blood T cell repertoires in COVID-19. At the level of the study: Italy, Spain and the United States were the sources of the convalescent and acute COVID-19 samples. From T cells, B-cell-depleted T cells, or PBMCs came the material, which was cDNA or gDNA.

As originally analysed: Amplification of reference gene primers was used by the study to estimate nucleated cell counts. Measured with immunoSEQ multiplex PCR; TCRdb has only the in-frame clones, and not every one. That table is the source of V, J and clone size, and D and trimming were worked out from the DNA. Among about 140,000 clones, around 80% were seen once, and the ten largest hold approximately 16%. The source of this sequence is a man aged 50 to 59 with acute or convalescent COVID-19. Sequenced material: peripheral blood.

Here the CDR3 reads CASSLGLQGHRYYGYTF. The CDR3 nucleotides are TGCGCCAGCAGCTTGGGTTTACAGGGCCACAGATACTATGGCTACACCTTC. V gene TRBV5-1 combines with J gene TRBJ1-2, with a possible D match to TRBD1 (6 bases). V was pared by 0 bases and J by 3 bases, with 18 bases between. The CDR3 spans 17 residues. Germline CDR1 and CDR2: SGHRS and YFSETQ.